This T cell receptor (beta chain) was obtained from a study of neurological immune-mediated disorders. This clonotype appeared many times. TCRdb passed the 5' RACE reads through MiXCR, listing each CDR3 protein once. The table records 80,000 or so distinct CDR3 sequences, 9.4% of them present only once. This receptor was taken from a man aged 45 to 65 in good health. Sequencing was performed on PBMCs.

The CDR3 region has the DNA TGTGCCAGCAGTCTTCTTAGCGCTGGGGCCAACGTCCTGACTTTC. This sequence encodes CASSLLSAGANVLTF. V usage is TRBV6-2 or TRBV6-3 and J usage is TRBJ2-6, with a tentative D call TRBD2 (5 bases). CDR3 length: 15 amino acids. Germline-derived CDR1 and CDR2 are MNHEY and SVGEGT. Between the trimmed V and J ends, which lost 5 bases and 2 bases, there was a span of 10 bases.